This entry lists 31 T cell receptor beta chains sequenced from one sample in a study of T cells in Graves' hyperthyroidism and ophthalmopathy. Amplified TCR beta CDR3 regions came from RNA transcripts. Researchers ran a first-round RT-PCR on the TCR CDR3 using the HTBI primer set. MiXCR, run by TCRdb on the multiplex PCR reads, gives a single entry per CDR3 protein. The sample yields under 250,000 distinct CDR3 sequences, approximately 23% seen once. The specimen sequenced was blood. All receptors derive from a woman aged 35 to 49 with Graves' ophthalmopathy.

This clonotype was seen at least ten times. CDR3 bases: TGCAGTGCTAGAGTTAGCGGTAGGGGCGGATTAAGCAATCAGCCCCAGCATTTT. The encoded protein is CSARVSGRGGLSNQPQHF. The V and J genes are TRBV20-1 and TRBJ1-5; weak D call: TRBD1 (5 bases). The V gene lost 1 base and the J gene lost 1 base, with 20 bases spanning the gap. This CDR3 contains 18 residues. Germline lookup yields CDR1 DFQATT and CDR2 SNEGSKA (reference sequence).

J is TRBJ2-5 and V is TRBV15; D not resolved. Germline V gene data show CDR1 as LNHNV and CDR2 as YYDKDF (reference sequence). The CDR3 runs 10 residues. Trimming left V 5 bases short and J 5 bases short, with 3 bases between. The CDR3 DNA reads TGTGCCACCAGCTGGGAGACCCAGTACTTC. Translated, it gives CATSWETQYF.

This clonotype was seen repeatedly, ten times or more. This rearrangement joins TRBV13 to TRBJ1-6; D is possibly TRBD1 (5 bases). Germline V gene lookup returns CDR1 PRHDT and CDR2 FYEKMQ (reference sequence). The CDR3 has 15 amino acids. Deletions cut 5 bases from V and 6 bases from J, with 14 bases between. CDR3: CASSLQGLANSPLHF. CDR3 bases: TGTGCCAGCAGCCTGCAGGGTTTGGCTAATTCACCCCTCCACTTT.

This clonotype was recorded once. CDR3 protein: CASSYTSGRPIHGYTF. The CDR3 region has the DNA TGTGCCAGCAGTTACACGTCCGGCAGGCCGATCCATGGCTACACCTTC. The chain carries TRBV6-5 and TRBJ1-2; D is unclear. Trimming took off 2 bases at V and 6 bases at J, with 19 bases between the two ends. The CDR3 contains 16 residues. Germline assignment: CDR1 MNHEY and CDR2 SVGAGI.

This clonotype was seen repeatedly, ten times or more. The V call is TRBV6-5, the J call TRBJ1-2; D is undetermined. V lost 0 bases to trimming and J lost 8 bases, with 10 bases between them. Germline values: CDR1 MNHEY, CDR2 SVGAGI. There are 13 residues in the CDR3. CDR3 region: CASSYSEVKGYTF. The CDR3 DNA reads as TGTGCCAGCAGTTACTCGGAGGTGAAGGGCTACACCTTC.

The chain combines TRBV28 with TRBJ1-1; the match to TRBD1 covers 9 bases. The germline V gene encodes CDR1 MDHEN and CDR2 SYDVKM. The V gene end was trimmed by 6 bases and the J gene end by 11 bases; junction bases not matched to a gene: 4. The CDR3 spans 11 residues. Written as DNA, the CDR3 is TGTGCCAGCAGACACAGGGGGCGGGCTTTCTTT. It yields the protein CASRHRGRAFF.

V usage is TRBV12-3 or TRBV12-4 and J usage is TRBJ2-5; maybe TRBD1 (5 bases). The CDR3 extends over 14 amino acids. Trimming stripped 7 bases from V and 0 bases from J, with 12 bases between. CDR3 region: CASMKGVDQETQYF. CDR3 in DNA: TGTGCCAGCATGAAAGGGGTGGACCAAGAGACCCAGTACTTC.

This clonotype was detected ten times or more. V usage is TRBV28 and J usage is TRBJ2-7, with 7 positions matching TRBD1. J lost 2 bases, V lost 5 bases, and 6 bases had no gene match. The CDR3 loop spans 14 amino acids. The germline V gene encodes CDR1 MDHEN and CDR2 SYDVKM. CDR3 DNA: TGTGCCAGCAGTGCCGGGACAGTACCCTACGAGCAGTACTTC. It encodes CASSAGTVPYEQYF.

This clonotype was counted many times. A single base separates this from a much larger clone, so it may be a read error. The chain links TRBV15 to TRBJ1-2, with D maybe TRBD1 (5 bases). In germline, CDR1 is LNHNV, CDR2 YYDKDF (reference sequence). The CDR3 loop spans 18 amino acids. The CDR3 protein is CATSRDLAGSTSGYGCTF. The DNA for the CDR3 is TGTGCCACCAGCAGAGATCTGGCAGGGTCTACCTCCGGCTATGGCTGCACCTTC. The variable domain in full, completed from reference TRBV15 and TRBJ1-2, reads DAMVIQNPRYQVTQFGKPVTLSCSQTLNHNVMYWYQQKSSQAPKLLFHYYDKDFNNEADTPDNFQSRRPNTSFCFLDIRSPGLGDTAMYLCATSRDLAGSTSGYGCTFGSGTRLTVV.

This clonotype was observed many times. This chain joins TRBV24-1 and TRBJ2-5; possibly TRBD2 for D (5 bases). CDR1 is KGHDR and CDR2 is SFDVKD in the germline V gene. Between the trimmed V and J ends, which lost 2 bases and 3 bases, there was a span of 9 bases. The CDR3 is made up of 14 amino acids. DNA of the CDR3: TGTGCCACCAGTGATTCCCCCGGGGAAGAGACCCAGTACTTC. As protein: CATSDSPGEETQYF.

This clonotype was picked up many times. V gene TRBV6-5 combines with J gene TRBJ1-6; D remains unclear. Germline CDR1 and CDR2: MNHEY and SVGAGI. The V gene lost 2 bases and the J gene lost 5 bases, with 7 bases spanning the gap. CDR3 length equals 14 residues. The DNA for the CDR3 is TGTGCCAGCAGTTACGTCGGAAATAATTCACCCCTCCACTTT. This encodes CASSYVGNNSPLHF.

CDR3 bases: TGTGCCAGCAGTTACTCGAGTAGAGGAGATTTCGAGCAGTACTTC. Its protein product is CASSYSSRGDFEQYF. V usage is TRBV6-2 or TRBV6-3 and J usage is TRBJ2-7; no clear D gene. Per the germline V gene, CDR1 is MNHEY and CDR2 is SVGEGT. The V end was cut by 0 bases, the J end by 6 bases, with 15 bases between. The CDR3 has 15 amino acids.

In this sample, this clonotype turned up many times. This chain uses TRBV6-5 with TRBJ2-7, with D hard to call. CDR3 size: 12 residues. CDR1 and CDR2 (germline): MNHEY, SVGAGI. Trimming cost V 6 bases and J 2 bases, with 8 bases left between them. The CDR3 loop reads CASSPSTYEQYF. CDR3 nucleotides: TGTGCCAGCAGCCCTTCGACCTACGAGCAGTACTTC.

This clonotype was seen at least ten times. The chain couples TRBV7-2 to TRBJ2-3, with D perhaps TRBD1 (6 bases). Germline V gene data show CDR1 as SGHTA and CDR2 as FQGNSA. CDR3 length: 14 amino acids. V was cut by 3 bases and J by 0 bases, with 7 bases left in between. Here the CDR3 DNA reads TGTGCCAGCAGCTTGGGACATAGCACAGATACGCAGTATTTT. Amino acid sequence: CASSLGHSTDTQYF.

This clonotype was detected ten times or more. This sequence joins TRBV29-1 and TRBJ2-5; D unclear. This CDR3 has 13 residues. Germline V CDR1 and CDR2: SQVTM, ANQGSEA. V lost 2 bases and J 3 bases, leaving 10 bases between the germline ends. The CDR3 DNA follows: TGCAGCGTTGAATCTCGCCTTAAAGAGACCCAGTACTTC. Translated, it gives CSVESRLKETQYF.

The table lists this clonotype with many counts. The rearrangement joins TRBV5-8 to TRBJ1-2; 10 positions match TRBD1. Trimming removed 3 bases from V and 4 bases from J; junction bases left unmatched: 6. The V gene's germline CDR1 is SGHTS and CDR2 YDEGEE. This CDR3 has 15 residues. CDR3 nucleotides: TGTGCCAGCAGCTCGTTGACAGGGGGCGCCTATGGCTACACCTTC. This codes for CASSSLTGGAYGYTF.

This clonotype appeared many times. The rearrangement links TRBV19 to TRBJ1-5, with TRBD1 as a possible D gene (6 bases). CDR1 is LNHDA, CDR2 SQIVND, per germline (reference sequence). V was shortened by 5 bases and J by 4 bases, with 15 bases between the two germline ends. The length of the CDR3 is 15 residues. This CDR3 is CASSSVGGGNQPQHF. For the CDR3, the DNA is TGTGCCAGTAGTTCCGTAGGGGGTGGAAATCAGCCCCAGCATTTT.

This clonotype occurred many times. CDR3 sequence reads: CASSLTGQGGTGELFF. The CDR3 coding sequence is TGTGCCAGCAGTTTAACCGGACAGGGGGGAACCGGGGAGCTGTTTTTT. The rearrangement links TRBV28 to TRBJ2-2; 10 nucleotides agree with TRBD1. The CDR3 sequence is 16 residues long. V lost 2 bases and J lost 5; bases outside the gene matches: 5. CDR1 and CDR2 from the germline V gene are MDHEN and SYDVKM. Full variable domain (missing parts from reference TRBV28 and TRBJ2-2): DVKVTQSSRYLVKRTGEKVFLECVQDMDHENMFWYRQDPGLGLRLIYFSYDVKMKEKGDIPEGYSVSREKKERFSLILESASTNQTSMYLCASSLTGQGGTGELFFGEGSRLTVL.

This clonotype was found many times. CDR3 in DNA: TGCGCCAGCAGCCCTCAACTCACGAACACTGTTGAAGCTTTCTTT. It is translated as CASSPQLTNTVEAFF. V usage is TRBV5-1 and J usage is TRBJ1-1, with D uncertain. V dropped 4 bases and J dropped 7 bases, with 20 bases sitting between them. Germline V gene sequence: CDR1 SGHRS, CDR2 YFSETQ. This CDR3 has 15 residues.

The chain recombines TRBV19 with TRBJ1-5, with 7 bases identical to TRBD1. The CDR3 runs 17 residues. V gave up 7 bases and J gave up 0 bases; unmatched junction bases: 12. The germline V gene encodes CDR1 LNHDA and CDR2 SQIVND (reference sequence). The CDR3 DNA follows: TGTGCCAGTAAGACCAGACAGGGAAATTATAGCAATCAGCCCCAGCATTTT. It yields the protein CASKTRQGNYSNQPQHF.

The chain couples TRBV5-1 to TRBJ1-4; 7 positions agree with TRBD1. Germline V gives CDR1 SGHRS, CDR2 YFSETQ. The CDR3 has 15 residues. Trimming took 1 base from V and 8 from J; bases not matched to a gene: 8. The CDR3 sequence is CASSLMTGTGEKLFF. For the CDR3, the DNA is TGCGCCAGCAGCTTGATGACAGGGACGGGAGAAAAACTGTTTTTT.

The gene calls are TRBV28 and TRBJ1-6; D call uncertain. The CDR3 runs 16 residues. Germline values: CDR1 MDHEN, CDR2 SYDVKM. Between the trimmed V and J ends, which lost 6 bases and 1 base, there was a span of 13 bases. The CDR3 loop reads CASSLPRASYNSPLHF. The CDR3 coding sequence is TGTGCCAGCAGCCTCCCCAGAGCTTCCTATAATTCACCCCTCCACTTT. Full variable domain (missing parts from reference TRBV28 and TRBJ1-6): DVKVTQSSRYLVKRTGEKVFLECVQDMDHENMFWYRQDPGLGLRLIYFSYDVKMKEKGDIPEGYSVSREKKERFSLILESASTNQTSMYLCASSLPRASYNSPLHFGNGTRLTVT.

This clonotype was seen repeatedly, ten times or more. This rearrangement joins TRBV5-1 to TRBJ2-2; 9 nucleotides align to TRBD2. Per the germline V gene, CDR1 is SGHRS and CDR2 is YFSETQ. Trimming cost V 0 bases and J 4 bases; bases outside gene matches: 10. The CDR3 is made up of 18 amino acids. The CDR3 loop reads CASSLGPSGKDGTGELFF. CDR3 bases: TGCGCCAGCAGCTTGGGCCCTAGCGGGAAGGACGGCACCGGGGAGCTGTTTTTT. Full variable domain (outside the CDR3, taken from reference TRBV5-1 and TRBJ2-2): KAGVTQTPRYLIKTRGQQVTLSCSPISGHRSVSWYQQTPGQGLQFLFEYFSETQRNKGNFPGRFSGRQFSNSRSEMNVSTLELGDSALYLCASSLGPSGKDGTGELFFGEGSRLTVL.

This clonotype was observed many times. The gene calls are TRBV5-1 and TRBJ2-7; 9 nucleotides line up with TRBD2. Germline trimming cut 4 bases from V and 4 bases from J; bases unmatched to any gene: 3. The CDR3 contains 13 residues. Germline V gives CDR1 SGHRS, CDR2 YFSETQ. In DNA form, the CDR3 reads TGCGCCAGCAGCGGAGGACTAGCGTACGAGCAGTACTTC. It encodes CASSGGLAYEQYF.

The sample holds many counts of this clonotype. The chain links TRBV10-3 to TRBJ2-5; 8 bases line up with TRBD1. Trimming cost V 7 bases and J 2 bases; bases outside gene matches: 6. The CDR3 runs to 14 residues. Germline CDR1 is ENHRY and CDR2 is SYGVKD. CDR3 region: CAITRGQGQETQYF. The CDR3 nucleotides read TGTGCCATCACGCGTGGACAGGGTCAAGAGACCCAGTACTTC.

This clonotype was picked up many times. The gene calls are TRBV3-1 and TRBJ1-1; D may be TRBD1 (6 bases). The V end was cut by 7 bases, the J end by 7 bases, with 16 bases between. Germline CDR1 LGHDT, CDR2 YNNKEL (reference sequence). CDR3 size: 13 residues. The CDR3 coding sequence is TGTGCCAGCAAGACAAGGGGGGCGGGTGAAGCTTTCTTT. It codes for CASKTRGAGEAFF.

The chain recombines TRBV11-2 with TRBJ2-5, with D possibly being TRBD1 or TRBD2 (5 bases each). The CDR3 contains 15 residues. Germline V CDR1 and CDR2: SGHAT, FQNNGV. The V gene lost 1 base and the J gene lost 4 bases, with 13 bases spanning the gap. The CDR3: CASSLGGELGETQYF. The CDR3, as DNA: TGTGCCAGCAGCTTAGGAGGGGAGTTGGGAGAGACCCAGTACTTC.

This clonotype was observed a handful of times. V is TRBV6-1 and J is TRBJ2-5; 11 nucleotides align to TRBD1. Germline CDR1 reads MNHNS; CDR2 reads SASEGT. This CDR3 is built from 15 residues. Trimming cost V 6 bases and J 5 bases; bases outside gene matches: 8. The CDR3 nucleotides are TGTGCCAGCAGAACATCGGGACAGGGGGGGGAGACCCAGTACTTC. Residues: CASRTSGQGGETQYF.

This clonotype was counted many times. This rearrangement joins TRBV19 to TRBJ2-7; D is unclear. The CDR3 has 15 residues. The germline CDR1 and CDR2 sequences are LNHDA and SQIVND (reference sequence). Trimming left V 0 bases short and J 0 bases short, with 9 bases between. The DNA for the CDR3 is TGTGCCAGTAGTATAGATCGGGTTTCCTCCTACGAGCAGTACTTC. It codes for CASSIDRVSSYEQYF.

This clonotype was observed at least ten times. The rearrangement uses TRBV5-1 and TRBJ1-1; 7 bases agree with TRBD1. This CDR3 is 12 amino acids long. The germline V gene has CDR1 SGHRS and CDR2 YFSETQ. V lost 4 bases and J lost 7; bases outside the gene matches: 4. The CDR3 coding sequence is TGCGCCAGCAGCACAGGACAGGATGAAGCTTTCTTT. This sequence encodes CASSTGQDEAFF.

As concerns this clonotype: Since a much larger clone is just one base distant, this may be a read error. The chain uses TRBV7-2 and TRBJ1-2; the D is unclear. The CDR3 spans 14 residues. V lost 2 bases and J 4 bases, leaving 11 bases between the germline ends. The germline gives CDR1 SGHTA, CDR2 FQGNSA. The chain's CDR3 is CASSLISASYGYTF. The DNA for the CDR3 is TGTGCCAGCAGCTTAATTAGTGCCAGCTATGGCTACACCTTC.